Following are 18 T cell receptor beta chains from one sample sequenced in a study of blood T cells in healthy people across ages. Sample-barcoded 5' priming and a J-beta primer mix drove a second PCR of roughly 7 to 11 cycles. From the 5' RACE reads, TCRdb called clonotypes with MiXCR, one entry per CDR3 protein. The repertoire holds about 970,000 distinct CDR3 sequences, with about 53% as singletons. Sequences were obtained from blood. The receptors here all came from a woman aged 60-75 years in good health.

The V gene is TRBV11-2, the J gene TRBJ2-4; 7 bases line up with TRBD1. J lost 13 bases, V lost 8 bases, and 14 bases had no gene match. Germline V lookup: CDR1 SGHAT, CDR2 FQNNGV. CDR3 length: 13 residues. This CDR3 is CASDDRAQYEQYF. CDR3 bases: TGTGCCAGCGACGACAGGGCGCAGTATGAGCAGTACTTC.

CDR3 sequence reads: CASRGGGDPYNEQFF. The CDR3 coding sequence is TGTGCCAGCCGGGGCGGTGGGGACCCCTACAATGAGCAGTTCTTC. The chain has TRBV12-3 or TRBV12-4 and TRBJ2-1; either TRBD1 or TRBD2 may fit D (5 bases each). The length of the CDR3 is 15 residues. V lost 8 bases and J lost 2, with 16 bases in between.

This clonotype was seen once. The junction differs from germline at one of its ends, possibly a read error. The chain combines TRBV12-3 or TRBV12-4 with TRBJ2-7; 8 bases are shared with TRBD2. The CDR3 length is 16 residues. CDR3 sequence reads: CASSLRRASGLYEQYF. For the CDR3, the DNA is TGTGCCAGTAGTTTACGGCGGGCTAGCGGGTTATACGAGCAGTACTTC.

The CDR3 sequence is CASSSEVNSADTQYF. The CDR3 region has the DNA TGTGCCAGCAGTTCCGAGGTCAACAGCGCAGATACGCAGTATTTT. V is TRBV12-3 or TRBV12-4 and J is TRBJ2-3; D is uncertain. Trimming took off 4 bases at V and 4 bases at J, with 15 bases between the two ends. This CDR3 comprises 15 residues.

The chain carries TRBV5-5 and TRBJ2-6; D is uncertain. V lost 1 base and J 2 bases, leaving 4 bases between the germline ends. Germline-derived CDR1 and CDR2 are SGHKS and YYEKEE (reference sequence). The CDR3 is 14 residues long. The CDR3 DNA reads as TGTGCCAGCAGCTTGTGGGCTGGGGCCAACGTCCTGACTTTC. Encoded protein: CASSLWAGANVLTF.

The CDR3 DNA follows: TGTGCCAGCAGAGCCCGACTAGCGGGAGGGTTTAGAGAGACCCAGTACTTC. Its protein is CASRARLAGGFRETQYF. The chain links TRBV6-1 to TRBJ2-5; TRBD2 aligns across 14 bases. CDR3 length: 17 residues. Germline trimming cut 6 bases from V and 4 bases from J; bases unmatched to any gene: 10. The V gene's germline CDR1 is MNHNS and CDR2 SASEGT.

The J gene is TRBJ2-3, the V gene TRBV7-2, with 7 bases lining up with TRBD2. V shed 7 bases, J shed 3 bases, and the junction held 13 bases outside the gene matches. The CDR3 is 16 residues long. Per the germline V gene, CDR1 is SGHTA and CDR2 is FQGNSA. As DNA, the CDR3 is TGTGCCAGCACCCATAAAGGTGGCGGGAGTACAGATACGCAGTATTTT. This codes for CASTHKGGGSTDTQYF.

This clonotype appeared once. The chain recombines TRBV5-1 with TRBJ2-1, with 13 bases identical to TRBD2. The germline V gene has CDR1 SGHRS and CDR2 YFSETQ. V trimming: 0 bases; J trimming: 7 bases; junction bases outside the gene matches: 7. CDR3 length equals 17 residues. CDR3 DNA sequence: TGCGCCAGCAGCTTGGTACTAGCGGGAGGGCCAGGAAATGAGCAGTTCTTC. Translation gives CASSLVLAGGPGNEQFF.

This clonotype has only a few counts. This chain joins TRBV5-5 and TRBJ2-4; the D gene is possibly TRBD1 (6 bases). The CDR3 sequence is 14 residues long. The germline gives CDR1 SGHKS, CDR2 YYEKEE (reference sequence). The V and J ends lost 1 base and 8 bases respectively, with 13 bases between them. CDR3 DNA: TGTGCCAGCAGCTTGACAGGGAGTGGGGACATTCAGTACTTC. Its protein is CASSLTGSGDIQYF.

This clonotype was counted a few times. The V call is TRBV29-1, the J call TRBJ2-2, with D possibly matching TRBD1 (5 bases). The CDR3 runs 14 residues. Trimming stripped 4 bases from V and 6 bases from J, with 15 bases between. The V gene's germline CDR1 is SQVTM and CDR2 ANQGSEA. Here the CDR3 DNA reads TGCAGCGTTGGGATAGGGGTAGAAGCCGGGGAGCTGTTTTTT. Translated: CSVGIGVEAGELFF.

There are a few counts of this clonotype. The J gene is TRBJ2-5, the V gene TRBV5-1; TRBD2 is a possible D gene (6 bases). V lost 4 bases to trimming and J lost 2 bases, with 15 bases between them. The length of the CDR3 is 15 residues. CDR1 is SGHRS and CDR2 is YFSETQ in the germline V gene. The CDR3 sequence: CASSAHREKQETQYF. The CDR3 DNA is TGCGCCAGCAGCGCCCACCGGGAGAAACAAGAGACCCAGTACTTC.

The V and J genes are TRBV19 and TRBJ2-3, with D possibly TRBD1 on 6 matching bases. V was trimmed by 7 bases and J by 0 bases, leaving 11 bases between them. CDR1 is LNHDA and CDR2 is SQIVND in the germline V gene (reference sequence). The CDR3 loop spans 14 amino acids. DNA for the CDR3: TGTGCCAGTAAAACAGGGTCCAGCACAGATACGCAGTATTTT. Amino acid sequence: CASKTGSSTDTQYF.

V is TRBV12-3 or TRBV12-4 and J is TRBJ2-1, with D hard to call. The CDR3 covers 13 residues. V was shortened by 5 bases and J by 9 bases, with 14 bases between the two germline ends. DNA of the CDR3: TGTGCCAGCAGTAAACTGCTTTCTGGTGAGCAGTTCTTC. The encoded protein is CASSKLLSGEQFF.

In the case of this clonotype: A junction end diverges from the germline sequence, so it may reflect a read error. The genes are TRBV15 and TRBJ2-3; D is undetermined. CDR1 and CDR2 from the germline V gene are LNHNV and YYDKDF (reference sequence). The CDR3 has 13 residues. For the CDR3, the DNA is TGTGCCTCCAGCAGAGATTGGACAGATACGCAGTATTTT. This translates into CASSRDWTDTQYF.

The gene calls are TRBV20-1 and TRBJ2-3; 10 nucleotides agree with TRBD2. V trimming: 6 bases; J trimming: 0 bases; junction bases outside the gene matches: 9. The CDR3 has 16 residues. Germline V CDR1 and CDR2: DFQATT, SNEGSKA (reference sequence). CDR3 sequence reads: CSAPPRTSGSTDTQYF. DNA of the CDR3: TGCAGTGCACCTCCTAGGACTAGCGGAAGCACAGATACGCAGTATTTT.

This chain's CDR3 is CASSWSRASTDTQYF. In nucleotides, the CDR3 is TGTGCCAGCAGCTGGTCCAGGGCTAGCACAGATACGCAGTATTTT. The chain employs TRBV7-2 and TRBJ2-3, with D perhaps matching TRBD1 (5 bases). Trimming stripped 4 bases from V and 0 bases from J, with 11 bases between. Germline-derived CDR1 and CDR2 are SGHTA and FQGNSA. The CDR3 is 15 amino acids.

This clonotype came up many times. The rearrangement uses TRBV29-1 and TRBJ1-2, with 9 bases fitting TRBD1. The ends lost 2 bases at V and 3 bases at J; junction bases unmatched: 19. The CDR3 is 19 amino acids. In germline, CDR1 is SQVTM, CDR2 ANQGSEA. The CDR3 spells CSVERPSLGQGLLHYGYTF. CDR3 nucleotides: TGCAGCGTTGAAAGGCCGAGTCTGGGACAGGGTCTACTTCACTATGGCTACACCTTC.

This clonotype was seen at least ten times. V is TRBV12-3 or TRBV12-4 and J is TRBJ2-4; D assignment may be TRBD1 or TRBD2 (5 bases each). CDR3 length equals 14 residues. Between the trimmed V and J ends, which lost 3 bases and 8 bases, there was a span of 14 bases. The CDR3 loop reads CASSFDGARDIQYF. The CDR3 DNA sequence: TGTGCCAGCAGTTTTGACGGGGCGCGGGACATTCAGTACTTC.